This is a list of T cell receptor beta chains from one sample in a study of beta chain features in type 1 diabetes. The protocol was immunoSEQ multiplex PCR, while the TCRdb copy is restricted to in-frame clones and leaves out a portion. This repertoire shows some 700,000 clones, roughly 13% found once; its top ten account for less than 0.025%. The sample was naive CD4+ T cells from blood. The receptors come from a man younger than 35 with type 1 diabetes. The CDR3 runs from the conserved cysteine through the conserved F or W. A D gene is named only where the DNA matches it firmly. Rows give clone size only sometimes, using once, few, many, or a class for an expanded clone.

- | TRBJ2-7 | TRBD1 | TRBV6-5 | CASSYRDRGLKNEQYF | TGTGCCAGCAGTTACAGGGACAGGGGGCTTAAGAACGAGCAGTACTTC
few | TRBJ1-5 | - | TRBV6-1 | CASSGDGAWGNQPQHF | TGTGCCAGCAGTGGTGACGGGGCCTGGGGCAATCAGCCCCAGCATTTT
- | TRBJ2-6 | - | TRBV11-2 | CASSLGQPGANVLTF | TGTGCCAGCAGCTTAGGTCAGCCTGGGGCCAACGTCCTGACTTTC
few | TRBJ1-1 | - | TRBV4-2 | CASSQELTATVGKNTEAFF | TGTGCCAGCAGCCAAGAATTGACTGCCACTGTGGGGAAGAACACTGAAGCTTTCTTT
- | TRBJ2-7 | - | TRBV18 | CASSPRSGYEQYF | TGTGCCAGCTCACCACGCTCGGGCTACGAGCAGTACTTC
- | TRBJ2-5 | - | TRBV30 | CAWSRIGETQYF | TGTGCCTGGAGTCGGATCGGGGAGACCCAGTACTTC
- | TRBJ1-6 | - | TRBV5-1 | CASSLETGYNSPLHF | TGCGCCAGCAGCTTAGAGACGGGGTATAATTCACCCCTCCACTTT
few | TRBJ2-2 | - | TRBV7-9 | CASSASGTNTGELFF | TGTGCCAGCAGCGCCTCCGGGACAAACACCGGGGAGCTGTTTTTT
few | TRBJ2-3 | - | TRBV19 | CASSIMSATDTQYF | TGTGCCAGTAGTATAATGAGCGCCACAGATACGCAGTATTTT
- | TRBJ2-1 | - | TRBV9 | CASSASKNSYNEQFF | TGTGCCAGCAGCGCCTCTAAAAACTCCTACAATGAGCAGTTCTTC
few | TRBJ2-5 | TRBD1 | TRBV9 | CASSQGQQETQYF | TGTGCCAGCAGCCAGGGACAGCAAGAGACCCAGTACTTC
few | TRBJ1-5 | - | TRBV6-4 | CASSAERGQPQHF | TGTGCCAGCAGTGCTGAACGAGGTCAGCCCCAGCATTTT
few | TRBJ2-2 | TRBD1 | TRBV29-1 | CSAEGGTEQNTGELFF | TGCAGCGCCGAGGGTGGGACAGAGCAGAACACCGGGGAGCTGTTTTTT
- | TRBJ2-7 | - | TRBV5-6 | CASSLRTSRSSYEQYF | TGTGCCAGCAGCTTACGGACCTCGAGGAGCTCCTACGAGCAGTACTTC
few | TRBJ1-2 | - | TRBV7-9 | CASSLENALGYTF | TGTGCCAGCAGCTTAGAGAACGCCCTGGGCTACACCTTC
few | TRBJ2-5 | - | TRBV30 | CAWTRVIQETQYF | TGTGCCTGGACTCGGGTAATCCAAGAGACCCAGTACTTC
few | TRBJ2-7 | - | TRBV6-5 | CASSYSTGAWEQYF | TGTGCCAGCAGTTACTCGACGGGGGCGTGGGAGCAGTACTTC
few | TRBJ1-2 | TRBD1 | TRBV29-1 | CSVGEGQGFHDGYTF | TGCAGCGTTGGTGAGGGACAGGGATTTCACGATGGCTACACCTTC
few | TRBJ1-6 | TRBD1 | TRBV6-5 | CASSHGQGYSPLHF | TGTGCCAGCAGCCACGGACAGGGATATTCACCCCTCCACTTT
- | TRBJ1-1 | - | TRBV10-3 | CAIISDRNTEAFF | TGTGCCATCATCTCCGACAGGAACACTGAAGCTTTCTTT
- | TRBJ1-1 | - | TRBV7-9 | CASSPGPTNTEAFF | TGTGCCAGCAGCCCGGGACCGACGAACACTGAAGCTTTCTTT
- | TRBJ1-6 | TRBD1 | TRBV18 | CASSPTRTGDSPLHF | TGTGCCAGCTCACCAACCAGGACAGGGGATTCACCCCTCCACTTT
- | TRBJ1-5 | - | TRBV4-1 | CASSPGQTSNQPQHF | TGCGCCAGCAGCCCAGGGCAAACTAGCAATCAGCCCCAGCATTTT
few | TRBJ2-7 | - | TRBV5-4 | CASSLAGGDEQYF | TGTGCCAGCAGCTTGGCCGGTGGAGACGAGCAGTACTTC
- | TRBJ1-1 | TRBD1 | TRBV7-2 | CASSLTGVNTEAFF | TGTGCCAGCAGCTTGACAGGGGTGAACACTGAAGCTTTCTTT
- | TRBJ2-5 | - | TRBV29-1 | CSGKGRGWETQYF | TGCAGCGGCAAGGGGCGGGGTTGGGAGACCCAGTACTTC